The sequence of this TCR beta chain was determined in a study of cytomegalovirus exposure and HLA in healthy donors. This clone was detected only a few times. PCR was performed using 60 Vbeta and 13 Jbeta primers. Sequencing used immunoSEQ multiplex PCR; TCRdb keeps in-frame clones, though not all of them. The sample has some 120,000 clones, around three quarters seen once. The sequenced material came from PBMCs. The source is a young man in good health and CMV-seronegative.

The chain's CDR3 is CATFATYYEQYF. The CDR3 nucleotides are TGTGCCACCTTCGCTACTTACTACGAGCAGTACTTC. The chain has TRBV6-1 and TRBJ2-7; D ambiguous. CDR3 length equals 12 residues. Germline V gives CDR1 MNHNS, CDR2 SASEGT. The V end lost 10 bases, the J end lost 3 bases, and 13 bases lay between the germline ends.